These 17 T cell receptor beta chains came from one sample sequenced in a study of blood T cell repertoires in COVID-19 (TCRdb year 2020). Libraries came from the immunoSEQ multiplex PCR assay. Sourced from immuneACCESS, this table was stored by TCRdb with only in-frame sequences that have V and J called. A share of the clones is absent; for the studies checked, an unresolved V gene accounts for under half, and the remainder has no known explanation. Within this sample are hundreds of thousands of clones, with 75% to 90% of them counted one time only. In total, the top ten clones hold roughly 0.25% of the sample. Sequences were obtained from peripheral blood. These TCRs come from a woman younger than 30 with acute or convalescent COVID-19.

This clone was recorded only once. This sequence joins TRBV13 and TRBJ1-2; TRBD1 matches 10 bases. CDR1 is PRHDT and CDR2 is FYEKMQ in the germline V gene (reference sequence). The V segment lost 4 bases and the J segment 8 bases; nucleotides outside the gene matches: 7. The CDR3 totals 14 residues. CDR3 region: CASSSVTGGWGYTF. The CDR3 nucleotides are TGTGCCAGCAGCTCCGTGACAGGGGGCTGGGGCTACACCTTC.

CDR3 loop: CASTKGLVGNTEAFF. The CDR3 nucleotides are TGTGCCAGCACCAAGGGGTTAGTGGGAAACACTGAAGCTTTCTTT. This rearrangement joins TRBV6-5 to TRBJ1-1; D perhaps matches TRBD1 (5 bases). Germline lookup yields CDR1 MNHEY and CDR2 SVGAGI. The CDR3 consists of 15 residues. V lost 7 bases and J lost 2, with 17 bases in between.

The V gene is TRBV19, the J gene TRBJ2-1, with TRBD2 matching 15 bases. This CDR3 comprises 15 residues. Germline V lookup: CDR1 LNHDA, CDR2 SQIVND (reference sequence). V was clipped by 6 bases and J by 8 bases; unmatched bases: 5. CDR3 sequence reads: CASSRTSGGAYEQFF. The DNA for the CDR3 is TGTGCCAGTAGCCGGACTAGCGGGGGGGCGTATGAGCAGTTCTTC.

The V call is TRBV19, the J call TRBJ1-1, with 8 bases identical to TRBD1. V lost 5 bases to trimming and J lost 8 bases; unmatched junction nucleotides: 7. Germline V gene lookup returns CDR1 LNHDA and CDR2 SQIVND (reference sequence). The length of the CDR3 is 13 residues. The CDR3 DNA sequence: TGTGCCAGTAGTGATTCCCAGGGGGCCGAAGCTTTCTTT. This gives the protein CASSDSQGAEAFF.

This chain uses TRBV4-1 with TRBJ2-1; 8 bases agree with TRBD2. The CDR3 is 14 residues long. Germline V lookup: CDR1 MGHRA, CDR2 YSYEKL. V lost 1 base to trimming and J lost 4 bases; unmatched junction nucleotides: 0. The CDR3 nucleotides read TGCGCCAGCAGCCAAGCGGGGGGGTACAATGAGCAGTTCTTC. Amino acid sequence: CASSQAGGYNEQFF.

The chain is built from TRBV4-1 and TRBJ2-7; 11 bases fit TRBD2. The CDR3 sequence is 16 residues long. The J segment lost 2 bases and the V segment lost 2 bases, leaving 5 bases of the junction unmatched. From germline, CDR1 is MGHRA and CDR2 YSYEKL. The CDR3 DNA sequence: TGCGCCAGCAGCCAATCACGACTAGCGGGGACCTACGAGCAGTACTTC. It is translated as CASSQSRLAGTYEQYF.

Concerning this clone itself: The sample holds other DNA sequences that translate to the same CDR3. The chain carries TRBV5-1 and TRBJ1-1; 8 bases match TRBD1. V shed 4 bases, J shed 1 base, and the junction held 3 bases outside the gene matches. There are 14 residues in the CDR3. Germline V lookup: CDR1 SGHRS, CDR2 YFSETQ. The CDR3 spells CASSPGTGNTEAFF. In DNA form, the CDR3 reads TGCGCCAGCAGCCCAGGGACAGGGAACACTGAAGCTTTCTTT.

The V gene is TRBV5-5, the J gene TRBJ2-1, with TRBD1 matching 7 bases. The V gene end was trimmed by 5 bases and the J gene end by 0 bases; junction bases not matched to a gene: 5. Per the germline V gene, CDR1 is SGHKS and CDR2 is YYEKEE (reference sequence). This CDR3 has 15 residues. The CDR3: CASSPWDSSYNEQFF. CDR3 sequence (DNA): TGTGCCAGCAGTCCCTGGGACAGCTCCTACAATGAGCAGTTCTTC.

This clone was detected once. The rearrangement uses TRBV5-6 and TRBJ2-3, with TRBD1 identical over 8 bases. The CDR3 contains 14 residues. Trimming removed 0 bases from V and 3 bases from J; junction bases left unmatched: 0. Germline CDR1 and CDR2: SGHDT and YYEEEE. The CDR3 DNA reads as TGTGCCAGCAGCTTGGACAGGGGGACAGATACGCAGTATTTT. It is translated as CASSLDRGTDTQYF.

J is TRBJ1-3 and V is TRBV6-5; D not resolved. With 0 bases removed from V and 4 bases from J, the gap between germline ends came to 4 bases. In germline, CDR1 is MNHEY, CDR2 SVGAGI. The CDR3 has 13 residues. As DNA, the CDR3 is TGTGCCAGCAGTTACTCGGAGGGAAACACCATATATTTT. This codes for CASSYSEGNTIYF.

This chain links TRBV6-4 with TRBJ2-1; 10 nucleotides line up with TRBD2. The germline V gene has CDR1 MRHNA and CDR2 SNTAGT. V dropped 2 bases and J dropped 2; count of bases not matched to a gene: 3. This CDR3 has 16 residues. CDR3 protein: CASSDQSGGAYNEQFF. CDR3 DNA: TGTGCCAGCAGTGACCAGAGCGGGGGGGCCTACAATGAGCAGTTCTTC.

This chain links TRBV30 with TRBJ2-1; 9 nucleotides line up with TRBD2. The CDR3 loop spans 12 amino acids. Trimming at V came to 2 bases and at J to 14 bases, leaving 7 bases not matched to a gene. Germline V gives CDR1 GTSNPN, CDR2 SVGIG (reference sequence). For the CDR3, the DNA is TGTGCCTGGAGTAGCGGTGCGGGGGGGGAGTTCTTC. This encodes CAWSSGAGGEFF.

This clone was seen just once. The chain carries TRBV25-1 and TRBJ2-6, with TRBD2 matching 8 bases. V shed 3 bases and J 7 bases; nucleotides not matched to a gene: 11. The V gene's germline CDR1 is MGHDK and CDR2 SYGVNS. This CDR3 has 17 residues. Written as DNA, the CDR3 is TGTGCCAGCAGTGAGTCCGGGGGGGCAAAAAGAGCCAACGTCCTGACTTTC. Residues: CASSESGGAKRANVLTF.

The chain combines TRBV9 with TRBJ2-2, with 8 bases fitting TRBD1. Germline V lookup: CDR1 SGDLS, CDR2 YYNGEE. The CDR3 is 13 residues long. V shed 2 bases and J 8 bases; nucleotides not matched to a gene: 2. The chain's CDR3 is CASSVQGAGELFF. The CDR3 DNA reads as TGTGCCAGCAGCGTCCAGGGGGCAGGGGAGCTGTTTTTT.

This clone was seen a single time. The V gene is TRBV4-3, the J gene TRBJ2-3; D possibly corresponds to TRBD1 (6 bases). Germline-derived CDR1 and CDR2 are LGHNA and YSLEER. CDR3 size: 16 residues. The germline V and J ends were trimmed by 2 bases and 0 bases, with 12 bases remaining between them. The CDR3 sequence is CASSQTRQASTDTQYF. The CDR3 DNA reads TGCGCCAGCAGCCAAACGAGACAGGCTAGCACAGATACGCAGTATTTT.

This clone was recorded only once. The V call is TRBV2, the J call TRBJ1-2, with 8 bases lining up with TRBD1. The germline V gene encodes CDR1 SNHLY and CDR2 FYNNEI. This CDR3 has 14 amino acids. J gave up 0 bases and V 6 bases, and 3 bases lay outside the gene matches. The CDR3 loop reads CASRDRGANYGYTF. The CDR3, as DNA: TGTGCCAGCAGAGACAGGGGAGCTAACTATGGCTACACCTTC.

Note on this clone: This same CDR3 is encoded by further DNA sequences in the sample. The genes are TRBV12-3 or TRBV12-4 and TRBJ2-5, with D hard to call. The germline V and J ends were trimmed by 3 bases and 4 bases, with 6 bases remaining between them. The CDR3 is made up of 12 amino acids. This CDR3 reads CASSLNRETQYF. The DNA of the CDR3 is TGTGCCAGCAGTTTGAACAGAGAGACCCAGTACTTC.